This TCR beta chain is from a study of response to subunit inactivated influenza vaccine. Each CDR3 protein is one row after TCRdb ran MiXCR on the RT-PCR reads. The sample has about 830,000 distinct CDR3 sequences, about 18% seen once. Study results and caveats: Authors suggested each seasonal flu vaccination may recruit only limited numbers of new T cells.

There are a few counts of this clonotype. Its antigen is unknown. CDR1 and CDR2 (germline): SGHRS, YFSETQ. The CDR3 is made up of 16 amino acids. Trimming removed 4 bases from V and 1 base from J; junction bases left unmatched: 10. The starting material was PBMCs from blood, obtained less than 6 days after vaccination. The chain uses TRBV5-1 and TRBJ1-1; 7 nucleotides line up with TRBD1. The clonotype originates from a man aged 45-60 years who received an inactivated influenza vaccine. CDR3 DNA: TGCGCCAGCAGCCCCCGACAGGGATCTTCGAACACTGAAGCTTTCTTT. Its translation: CASSPRQGSSNTEAFF.